Listed below are T cell receptor beta chains from one sample, sequenced in a study of blood T cell repertoires in COVID-19. Measured with immunoSEQ multiplex PCR; TCRdb has only the in-frame clones, and not every one. This sample yields 130,000 to 150,000 clones, of which 82% are seen a single time; 13% to 15% belongs to the top ten. The sample taken for sequencing was peripheral blood. Receptors originate from a human donor with acute or convalescent COVID-19. The donor label of this sample is uncertain. Each CDR3 is given with its conserved first and last residue. D genes are given only for firm matches.

TRBD2	TRBV7-9	TRBJ2-5	CASSLPSGGVQETQYF
TRBD1	TRBV5-5	TRBJ1-1	CASSLRTGGGKAFF
-	TRBV2	TRBJ1-3	CASSQTESGNTIYF
-	TRBV10-1	TRBJ1-6	CASSPVSHREGSSPLHF
TRBD1	TRBV14	TRBJ1-2	CASSPLTGGRNGYTF
TRBD1	TRBV6-5	TRBJ1-1	CASSSGTGGEAFF
-	TRBV6-6	TRBJ2-7	CASSYSRVPYEQYF
TRBD1	TRBV10-1	TRBJ2-1	CASSDPRQGAREQFF
-	TRBV29-1	TRBJ1-5	CSVAWGVGQPQHF
-	TRBV7-9	TRBJ1-5	CASSLGGANNQPQHF
-	TRBV7-9	TRBJ1-5	CASSLALGEFGNQPQHF
TRBD2	TRBV12-3/TRBV12-4	TRBJ2-4	CASNRGGGDIQYF
-	TRBV5-5	TRBJ1-2	CASSLDQKIYGYTF
TRBD2	TRBV7-2	TRBJ2-3	CASSAKTSYSSSTDTQYF
-	TRBV10-1	TRBJ1-2	CASSSGPAYGYTF
TRBD1	TRBV14	TRBJ1-2	CASSPRTGPYGYTF
TRBD1	TRBV7-9	TRBJ1-3	CASSHGQGSGNTIYF
-	TRBV19	TRBJ1-2	CASNQQGRYGYTF
TRBD1	TRBV5-1	TRBJ1-1	CASSTDPYRGRNTEAFF
TRBD2	TRBV27	TRBJ2-1	CASSLLWGGSSYNEQFF
-	TRBV19	TRBJ1-2	CASSMEGQRYGYTF
TRBD1	TRBV3-1/TRBV3-2	TRBJ2-5	CASSRVDRGNVETQYF
-	TRBV7-2	TRBJ2-2	CASSASTAGELFF
-	TRBV6-5	TRBJ1-3	CASRDLAGNTIYF
TRBD1	TRBV12-5	TRBJ1-2	CASGLADRAYGYTF
TRBD1	TRBV11-1	TRBJ2-7	CASSDAGTGGSYEQYF
TRBD2	TRBV7-2	TRBJ2-5	CASSLYRTREGETQYF
-	TRBV7-2	TRBJ1-2	CASSLAGYGAQGYTF
-	TRBV2	TRBJ1-2	CASSEMRVGGYTF
TRBD2	TRBV7-2	TRBJ2-3	CASSPRLAGVVDTQYF
-	TRBV30	TRBJ1-6	CAWSVSRVESPLHF
-	TRBV5-4	TRBJ1-3	CASSFFTGQISGNTIYF
-	TRBV9	TRBJ1-1	CASSLSAGTEAFF
TRBD2	TRBV4-2	TRBJ2-1	CASSQEGTRNNEQFF
TRBD1	TRBV10-3	TRBJ1-1	CAISGTGSRAFF
-	TRBV7-8	TRBJ1-4	CASSLGLTGGEKLFF
-	TRBV7-2	TRBJ2-3	CASSSTGYPSTDTQYF
TRBD1	TRBV7-3	TRBJ2-2	CASSRGTGESGELFF
TRBD2	TRBV5-4	TRBJ2-5	CASSRGLAGGETQYF
TRBD1	TRBV7-2	TRBJ1-2	CASSPKGDRAGYTF
TRBD2	TRBV6-5	TRBJ2-5	CASMRSGATQETQYF
-	TRBV5-1	TRBJ2-3	CASSLSAGWTDTQYF
-	TRBV4-2	TRBJ2-2	CASSQDPGNGGELFF
TRBD2	TRBV6-5	TRBJ2-1	CASRGGLVYEQFF
TRBD1	TRBV6-6	TRBJ2-1	CASSYQQGVDEQFF
TRBD1	TRBV18	TRBJ1-6	CASSGTGGVYNSPLHF
TRBD1	TRBV7-7	TRBJ2-1	CASSRQGSGEQFF
TRBD1	TRBV6-1	TRBJ1-2	CASRYQDRGETGYTF
TRBD2	TRBV5-1	TRBJ2-2	CASRGTSGANSKGTGELFF